This T cell receptor beta chain emerged from a study of regulatory T cells in long-lasting Graves disease (dated by TCRdb to the early 2020s). Notes on the research overall: Persistent Graves' disease was defined as persistently positive TSH receptor autoantibodies together with antithyroid drug treatment for over 5 years. Antithyroid drugs had been taken for about 10.3 years on average by persistent Graves' disease patients in the clinical cohort. The study was registered as a clinical trial and conducted in China. Patients with persistent Graves' disease were compared with patients with newly diagnosed Graves' disease using TCR sequencing and RNA sequencing of peripheral blood. A total of around 35 samples underwent TCR sequencing: around 13 from persistent and some 20 from newly diagnosed Graves' disease patients. The paper's findings and limits, for the study overall: Preferential use of TRBV28, TRBJ1-2 and TRBJ2-5 was observed in persistent disease, whereas TRBV20-1 and TRBJ2-1 were favored in newly diagnosed disease. Sequencing and analysis were limited to the TCR beta chain. A larger number of public clonotypes was shared among persistent patients (2,741) than among newly diagnosed patients (around 970). Compared with newly diagnosed patients, patients with persistent Graves' disease had lower TCR Shannon entropy and fewer highly expanded clones, which suggests clonal expansion. Because the primary lesion, thyroid tissue, could not be accessed, the study looked at peripheral blood alone. The authors noted that the small sample size was a limitation that may lower accuracy.

The time point label here, explained by the study, means: persistent/refractory GD, antithyroid drugs over 5 years with positive TRAb. For both TCR sequencing and RNA sequencing, RNA was extracted from PBMCs using TRIzol. Graves' disease was diagnosed according to American Thyroid Association guidelines. Recruitment of patients was carried out at an endocrinology department in Xi'an, China. Each patient gave around 9.2 milliliters of peripheral blood, collected in an EDTA anticoagulant tube. Ficoll Paque Plus density gradient separation was used to isolate PBMCs, and no further T cell sorting was performed. An Agilent 2100 Bioanalyzer and agarose gel were used to check RNA quality, while a NanoDrop 2000 measured RNA concentration. Library generation was performed with multiplex PCR. Sequencing instrument: Illumina HiSeq 4000. CDR3 regions were amplified by Arm-PCR with iRepertoire HTBI primers to construct TCR beta libraries. PCR products were gel purified before sequencing. The original pipeline was this. Gene usage analysis of CDR3 amino acid clonotypes relied on the approximately 60 TRBV and 14 TRBJ segments identified across samples. COPE and FqMerger were used to merge the filtered high-quality paired reads into contigs. BLAST was used to align contigs to IMGT TRBV, TRBD and TRBJ reference genes, with CDR3 defined following IMGT. Highly expanded clones were defined as clonotypes with a frequency above 0.1%. Shannon entropy was used to measure repertoire diversity, and the Gini coefficient was used to measure V-J evenness. Clonotypes shared by more than one individual were considered public. The public sequencing data were trimmed at Q25 with fastp and processed into clonotypes with MiXCR by TCRdb, which kept only in-frame beta chains. CDR3 protein sequences are deduplicated, and each keeps its most common genes and DNA. The V and J calls reflect TCRdb's pipeline rather than the authors' work. Counted in this sample were more than 650,000 distinct CDR3 sequences; around 30% of them appeared once. The ten largest account for 35% to 55% of the sample.

Details on this clonotype: No antigen is known for it. No much larger clone exists at a distance of one base, and base qualities are not known.

At the junction V is shortened by 5 bases and J by 2 bases; bases outside the gene matches: 12. For CDR1 and CDR2, the germline V gene (reference sequence) lists DFQATT and SNEGSKA. The CDR3 holds 15 amino acids from the cysteine to the phenylalanine. CDR3 DNA only is kept here, 45 bases in frame from base 1. The V and J genes are TRBV20-1 and TRBJ2-7, and 7 junctional nucleotides match TRBD1. This TCR was recovered from a female donor with Graves disease. The source material was peripheral blood mononuclear cells (PBMCs), sampled when the disease was refractory, from a patient treated with antithyroid drugs. The nucleotide sequence reads TGCAGTGCTTCTTACGAACCGGGACAGACCTACGAGCAGTACTTC. Protein translation: CSASYEPGQTYEQYF.